This is a list of T cell receptor beta chains from one sample in a study of blood T cell repertoires in COVID-19. The repertoire was sequenced with immunoSEQ multiplex PCR; TCRdb's copy has only in-frame clones and lacks some. The sample has roughly 430,000 clones; about 88% are singletons. The specimen was PBMCs or T cells enriched from blood (not recorded which). Receptor source: a woman aged 18-35 years who had been exposed to COVID-19. Each CDR3 is given with its conserved first and last residue. The D gene is left open where the match is weak. Only part of the rows carry a size: once, few, many, or a class if the clone is expanded.

size	D	V	J	DNA	CDR3
NA	TRBD2	TRBV11-2	TRBJ2-1	TGTGCCAGCAGCAAGCGGGACGCCGGCGAGCAGTTCTTC	CASSKRDAGEQFF
once	NA	TRBV7-9	TRBJ1-1	TGTGCCAGCAGCTTAGGCACAAACACTGAAGCTTTCTTT	CASSLGTNTEAFF
NA	TRBD1	TRBV18	TRBJ1-4	TGTGCCAGCTCGACCGGGACAGGGGATGAAAAACTGTTTTTT	CASSTGTGDEKLFF
NA	NA	TRBV7-9	TRBJ1-2	TGTGCCAGCAGCCGCAACACGCAGAACTATGGCTACACCTTC	CASSRNTQNYGYTF
NA	TRBD2	TRBV7-2	TRBJ2-5	TGTGCCAGCAGCTTCGGGGGGGCACAAGAGACCCAGTACTTC	CASSFGGAQETQYF
NA	NA	TRBV4-3	TRBJ2-3	TGCGCCAGCAGCCAACCCGGAGGCTCGGATACGCAGTATTTT	CASSQPGGSDTQYF
NA	NA	TRBV19	TRBJ2-1	TGTGCCAGTAGTAATCTGGGGGGTGAGCAGTTCTTC	CASSNLGGEQFF
once	TRBD1	TRBV11-2	TRBJ1-1	TGTGCCAGCAGCTCCTACAGGGGGGACACTGAAGCTTTCTTT	CASSSYRGDTEAFF
NA	NA	TRBV27	TRBJ2-7	TGTGCCAGCAGTCCGACTGGTCGCTCCTACGAGCAGTACTTC	CASSPTGRSYEQYF
NA	TRBD1	TRBV7-9	TRBJ2-5	TGTGCCAGCAGCACCACACGCCGGGACAGGGGACAAGAGACCCAGTACTTC	CASSTTRRDRGQETQYF
NA	NA	TRBV19	TRBJ1-6	TGTGCCAGTAGTATAGATCTCGGGACAAATAATTCACCCCTCCACTTT	CASSIDLGTNNSPLHF
NA	NA	TRBV20-1	TRBJ2-5	TGCAGTGCTTCCCGTCAAGAGACCCAGTACTTC	CSASRQETQYF
NA	NA	TRBV10-1	TRBJ2-7	TGCGCCAGCAGTGAGTCGCTCGGGAATGGACTTCTTACCTACGAGCAGTACTTC	CASSESLGNGLLTYEQYF
few	NA	TRBV7-2	TRBJ2-1	TGTGCCAGCAGCCGGGACACCACCTACAATGAGCAGTTCTTC	CASSRDTTYNEQFF
NA	TRBD1	TRBV6-6	TRBJ2-7	TGTGCCAGCAGTTCCCGGACAGGCTCCTACGAGCAGTACTTC	CASSSRTGSYEQYF
NA	TRBD1	TRBV7-8	TRBJ1-5	TGTGCCAGCAGCCAAGGACAGGGGGCGGTTAATCAGCCCCAGCATTTT	CASSQGQGAVNQPQHF
NA	TRBD1	TRBV5-1	TRBJ1-1	TGCGCCAGCAGCTTGGAGGGGGCGAACACTGAAGCTTTCTTT	CASSLEGANTEAFF
once	TRBD1	TRBV27	TRBJ1-1	TGTGCCAGCAGTTTTGGGACAGACAACACTGAAGCTTTCTTT	CASSFGTDNTEAFF
once	TRBD2	TRBV15	TRBJ2-1	TGTGCCACCAGCAGAGATGATTTCGGGCTAGCGGGAAATGAGCAGTTCTTC	CATSRDDFGLAGNEQFF
NA	NA	TRBV28	TRBJ1-1	TGTGCCAGCTTGGCCAACACTGAAGCTTTCTTT	CASLANTEAFF
NA	NA	TRBV19	TRBJ1-5	TGTGCCAGTAGTAAAAACACCGATCAGCCCCAGCATTTT	CASSKNTDQPQHF
NA	NA	TRBV5-6	TRBJ1-1	TGTGCCAGCACCACGTCCATTGATCTAAACACTGAAGCTTTCTTT	CASTTSIDLNTEAFF
NA	TRBD1	TRBV27	TRBJ2-1	TGTGCCAGCAGTTTCCAGGGGGCCCCACGGAATGAGCAGTTCTTC	CASSFQGAPRNEQFF
NA	TRBD2	TRBV11-2	TRBJ2-5	TGTGCCAGCAGCGCAGAGGCGGTGACTAGCGTTCAAGAGACCCAGTACTTC	CASSAEAVTSVQETQYF
NA	NA	TRBV18	TRBJ1-2	TGTGCCAGCTCACCCGAAGCGGGGACTCTCTATGGCTACACCTTC	CASSPEAGTLYGYTF
NA	TRBD1	TRBV29-1	TRBJ1-2	TGCAGCGTAAAAACCCCCGGGACAGGGGATGGCTACACCTTC	CSVKTPGTGDGYTF
NA	TRBD2	TRBV7-2	TRBJ2-1	TGTGCCAGCAGGCTAGCGGGAGGCTACAATGAGCAGTTCTTC	CASRLAGGYNEQFF
NA	NA	TRBV15	TRBJ1-5	TGTGCCACCAGCAGGGACACGGGAGCGTATAGCAATCAGCCCCAGCATTTT	CATSRDTGAYSNQPQHF
NA	TRBD1	TRBV2	TRBJ1-6	TGTGCCAGCAGTATAGGGACAGGGCGAAATTCACCCCTCCACTTT	CASSIGTGRNSPLHF
once	NA	TRBV10-3	TRBJ2-7	TGTGCCATCAGTGAGTTAGAACAGGGGAGGTACGAGCAGTACTTC	CAISELEQGRYEQYF
NA	TRBD1	TRBV7-2	TRBJ2-7	TGTGCCAGCAGCCCACAGACAGGGTTCGACTACGAGCAGTACTTC	CASSPQTGFDYEQYF
NA	NA	TRBV4-2	TRBJ2-7	TGTGCCAGCAGCCAAGATTTGGCGGAATACGAGCAGTACTTC	CASSQDLAEYEQYF
NA	NA	TRBV29-1	TRBJ1-1	TGCAGCGTTCCAGGGGAAGCTTTCTTT	CSVPGEAFF
NA	TRBD1	TRBV7-9	TRBJ1-6	TGTGCCAGCAGCTTAGATGACAGGGTAAATTCACCCCTCCACTTT	CASSLDDRVNSPLHF
NA	TRBD1	TRBV7-9	TRBJ1-5	TGTGCCAGCAGTTTCGACAGGGAACCCAATCAGCCCCAGCATTTT	CASSFDREPNQPQHF
NA	NA	TRBV14	TRBJ2-3	TGTGCCAGCAGCCAAGTGAGGCGGGGCACAGATACGCAGTATTTT	CASSQVRRGTDTQYF
NA	NA	TRBV20-1	TRBJ1-2	TGCAGTGCTAGTATGACAGGTGGGGTCTATGGCTACACCTTC	CSASMTGGVYGYTF
NA	NA	TRBV6-4	TRBJ2-2	TGTGCCAGCAGTGACGGTCGGGGAGCCGGGGAGCTGTTTTTT	CASSDGRGAGELFF
NA	TRBD1	TRBV6-5	TRBJ2-7	TGTGCCAGCAGCACTATGACCCAGGGGGTCGGGGAGCAGTACTTC	CASSTMTQGVGEQYF
NA	NA	TRBV7-3	TRBJ1-6	TGTGCCAGCAGCTTAACAGCCCCAAATTCACCCCTCCACTTT	CASSLTAPNSPLHF